This T cell receptor (beta chain) was captured in a study of cytomegalovirus exposure and HLA in healthy donors. With 60 Vbeta and 13 Jbeta primers, the PCR was carried out. The repertoire was sequenced with immunoSEQ multiplex PCR; TCRdb's copy has only in-frame clones and lacks some. Of roughly 120,000 clones in the sample, about 84% are singletons; the top ten hold around 4%. The CDR3 has 17 residues. Sequencing input: PBMCs. The chain couples TRBV21-1 to TRBJ2-1; the table names TRBD1, a call not compared with the DNA. TRBV21-1 is a pseudogene segment. This receptor was obtained from a man aged 40-55 years in good health and CMV-seronegative. The CDR3 is CASSKVRTDVPKNEQFF. CDR3 in DNA: TGTGCCAGCAGCAAAGTGCGGACAGACGTACCGAAGAATGAGCAGTTCTTC.